This TCR beta chain was recorded in a study of cytomegalovirus exposure and HLA in healthy donors. PCR involved 60 Vbeta and 13 Jbeta primers. Generated by immunoSEQ multiplex PCR, the TCRdb table keeps only in-frame clones and is missing some. Counted here are roughly 98,000 clones, roughly three quarters occurring once; the ten biggest clones make up roughly 1.4%. Germline loops: CDR1 SGHNT, CDR2 YYREEE (reference sequence). Unmatched junction bases numbered 8, after V lost 2 bases and J lost 7 bases. The CDR3 consists of 17 residues. The sample was PBMCs. The clonotype was recovered from a man between 35 and 55 years old in good health and CMV-seronegative. The rearrangement joins TRBV5-4 to TRBJ1-6; 11 nucleotides agree with TRBD1. CDR3 region: CASSFWGQGGGNSPLHF. In DNA, the CDR3 is TGTGCCAGCAGCTTCTGGGGACAGGGGGGCGGGAATTCACCCCTCCACTTT. Together with reference TRBV5-4 and TRBJ1-6, the CDR3 gives the full variable domain: ETGVTQSPTHLIKTRGQQVTLRCSSQSGHNTVSWYQQALGQGPQFIFQYYREEENGRGNFPPRFSGLQFPNYSSELNVNALELDDSALYLCASSFWGQGGGNSPLHFGNGTRLTVT.